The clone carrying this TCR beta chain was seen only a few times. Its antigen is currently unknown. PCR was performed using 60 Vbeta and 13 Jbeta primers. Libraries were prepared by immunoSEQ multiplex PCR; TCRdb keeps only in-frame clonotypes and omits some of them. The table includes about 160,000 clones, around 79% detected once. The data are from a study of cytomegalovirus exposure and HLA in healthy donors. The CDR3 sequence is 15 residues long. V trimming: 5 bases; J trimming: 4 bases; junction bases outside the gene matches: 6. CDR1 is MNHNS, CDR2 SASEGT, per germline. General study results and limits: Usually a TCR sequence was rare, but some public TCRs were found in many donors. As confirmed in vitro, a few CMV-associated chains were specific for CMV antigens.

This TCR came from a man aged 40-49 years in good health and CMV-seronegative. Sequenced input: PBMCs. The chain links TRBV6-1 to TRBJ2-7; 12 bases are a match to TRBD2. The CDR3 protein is CASSSGTSGWYEQYF. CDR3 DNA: TGTGCCAGCAGTTCCGGGACTAGCGGGTGGTACGAGCAGTACTTC.